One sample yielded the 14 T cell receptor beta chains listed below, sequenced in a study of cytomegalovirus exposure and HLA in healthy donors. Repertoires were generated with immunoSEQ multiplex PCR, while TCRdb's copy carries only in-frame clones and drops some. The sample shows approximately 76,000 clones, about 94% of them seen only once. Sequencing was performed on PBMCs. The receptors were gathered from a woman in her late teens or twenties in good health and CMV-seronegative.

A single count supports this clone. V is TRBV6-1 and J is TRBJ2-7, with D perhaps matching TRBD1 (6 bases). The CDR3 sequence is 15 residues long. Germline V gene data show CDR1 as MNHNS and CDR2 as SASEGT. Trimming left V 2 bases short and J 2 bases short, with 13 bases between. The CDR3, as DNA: TGTGCCAGCAGTGAAACAGCGGACAGTACCTACGAGCAGTACTTC. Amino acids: CASSETADSTYEQYF.

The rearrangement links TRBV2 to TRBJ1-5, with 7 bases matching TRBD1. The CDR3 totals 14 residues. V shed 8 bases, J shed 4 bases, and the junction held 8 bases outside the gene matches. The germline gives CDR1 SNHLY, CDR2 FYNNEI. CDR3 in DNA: TGTGCCAGCGAGACAGGGAGCAGTAATCAGCCCCAGCATTTT. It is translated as CASETGSSNQPQHF.

This CDR3 reads CASSPLGGSGTDTQYF. Written as DNA, the CDR3 is TGTGCCAGCTCACCATTAGGCGGGAGCGGCACAGATACGCAGTATTTT. This rearrangement joins TRBV18 to TRBJ2-3; TRBD2 matches 7 bases. This CDR3 is built from 16 residues. Per germline, CDR1 KGHSH and CDR2 LQKENI. J was trimmed by 1 base and V by 2 bases; bases with no gene match: 6. Combining the CDR3 with reference TRBV18 and TRBJ2-3 gives the whole variable domain NAGVMQNPRHLVRRRGQEARLRCSPMKGHSHVYWYRQLPEEGLKFMVYLQKENIIDESGMPKERFSAEFPKEGPSILRIQQVVRGDSAAYFCASSPLGGSGTDTQYFGPGTRLTVL.

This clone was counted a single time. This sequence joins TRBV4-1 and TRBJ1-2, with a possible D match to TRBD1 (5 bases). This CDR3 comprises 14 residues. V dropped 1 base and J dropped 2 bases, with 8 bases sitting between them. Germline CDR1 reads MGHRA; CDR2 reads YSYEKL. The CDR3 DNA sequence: TGCGCCAGCAGCCAAGGGGGGGGAAACTATGGCTACACCTTC. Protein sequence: CASSQGGGNYGYTF.

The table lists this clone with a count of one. The CDR3, as DNA: TGTGCCAGCAGCCAATCGCGCGGGGGGAGCGATGAGCAGTTCTTC. Amino acid sequence: CASSQSRGGSDEQFF. This sequence joins TRBV16 and TRBJ2-1; 8 positions agree with TRBD2. Germline CDR1 reads KGHSY; CDR2 reads FQNENV. CDR3 size: 15 residues. With V trimmed by 0 bases and J by 8 bases, 6 bases remained unmatched.

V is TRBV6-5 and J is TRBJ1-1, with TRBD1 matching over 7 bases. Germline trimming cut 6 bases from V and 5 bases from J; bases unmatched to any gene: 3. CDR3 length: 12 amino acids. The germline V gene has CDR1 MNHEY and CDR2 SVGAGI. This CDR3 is CASSRQGTEAFF. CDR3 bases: TGTGCCAGCAGCCGACAGGGTACTGAAGCTTTCTTT.

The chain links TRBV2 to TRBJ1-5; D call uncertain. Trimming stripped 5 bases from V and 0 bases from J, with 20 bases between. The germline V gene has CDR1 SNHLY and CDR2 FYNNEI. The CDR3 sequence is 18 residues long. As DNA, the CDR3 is TGTGCCAGCAGTCCCAAGGCGATAGGACTATATAGCAATCAGCCCCAGCATTTT. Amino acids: CASSPKAIGLYSNQPQHF.

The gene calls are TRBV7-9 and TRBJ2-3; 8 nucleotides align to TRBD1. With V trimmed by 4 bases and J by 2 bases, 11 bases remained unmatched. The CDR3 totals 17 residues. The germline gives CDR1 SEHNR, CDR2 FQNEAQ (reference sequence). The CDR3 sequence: CASSSKPRGPNTDTQYF. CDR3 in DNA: TGTGCCAGCAGCTCCAAACCCAGGGGGCCGAACACAGATACGCAGTATTTT.

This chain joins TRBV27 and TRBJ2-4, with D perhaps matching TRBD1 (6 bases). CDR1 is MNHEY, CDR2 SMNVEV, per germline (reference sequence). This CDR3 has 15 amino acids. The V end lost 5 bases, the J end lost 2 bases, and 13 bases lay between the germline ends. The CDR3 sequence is CASSVTGLPKNIQYF. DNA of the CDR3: TGTGCCAGCAGTGTCACAGGGTTACCCAAAAACATTCAGTACTTC.

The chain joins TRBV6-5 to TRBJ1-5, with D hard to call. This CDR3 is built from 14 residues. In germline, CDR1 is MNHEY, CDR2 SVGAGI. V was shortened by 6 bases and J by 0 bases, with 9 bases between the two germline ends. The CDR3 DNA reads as TGTGCCAGCAGAGAGGGTCTTAGCAATCAGCCCCAGCATTTT. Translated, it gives CASREGLSNQPQHF.

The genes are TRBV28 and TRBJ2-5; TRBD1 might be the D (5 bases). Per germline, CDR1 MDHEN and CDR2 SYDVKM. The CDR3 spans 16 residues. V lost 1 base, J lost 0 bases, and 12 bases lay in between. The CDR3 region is CASSLLGVRDQETQYF. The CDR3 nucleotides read TGTGCCAGCAGTTTATTAGGGGTCAGGGACCAAGAGACCCAGTACTTC.

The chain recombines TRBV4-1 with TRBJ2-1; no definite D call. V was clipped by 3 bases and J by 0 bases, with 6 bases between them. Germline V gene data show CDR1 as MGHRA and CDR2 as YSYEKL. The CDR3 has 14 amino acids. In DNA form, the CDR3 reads TGCGCCAGCAGCCAGATCGGCTCCTACAATGAGCAGTTCTTC. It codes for CASSQIGSYNEQFF.

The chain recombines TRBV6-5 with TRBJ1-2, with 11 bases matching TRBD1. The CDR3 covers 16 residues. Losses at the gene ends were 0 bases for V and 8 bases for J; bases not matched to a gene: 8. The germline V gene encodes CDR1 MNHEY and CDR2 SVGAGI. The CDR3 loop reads CASSYSGRRTGGGYTF. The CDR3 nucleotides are TGTGCCAGCAGTTACTCGGGTAGGCGGACAGGGGGCGGCTACACCTTC.

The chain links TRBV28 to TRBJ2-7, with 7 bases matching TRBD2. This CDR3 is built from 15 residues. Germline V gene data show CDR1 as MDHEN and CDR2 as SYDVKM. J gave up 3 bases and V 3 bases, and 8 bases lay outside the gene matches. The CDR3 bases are TGTGCCAGCAGTTTGGGGCGGGAGTTCGTCTACGAGCAGTACTTC. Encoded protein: CASSLGREFVYEQYF.